This T cell receptor (beta chain) was observed in a study of blood T cell repertoires in COVID-19. Study details: Samples representing acute and convalescent COVID-19 were sourced from the United States, Italy and Spain. Sources were T cells, B-cell-depleted T cells, or PBMCs; the material itself was cDNA or gDNA.

In the authors' methods: For nucleated cells, counts were estimated from reference gene primer amplification. Clones were sequenced by immunoSEQ multiplex PCR, and TCRdb holds only the in-frame ones, with some missing. V and J calls and clone size are given by that table; D and trimming were obtained from the DNA. Of about 180,000 clones in the sample, around 83% were seen once. This CDR3 has 15 amino acids. Trimming removed 6 bases from V and 3 bases from J; junction bases left unmatched: 10. Germline V CDR1 and CDR2: MNHNY, SVGAGI (reference sequence). The receptor was derived from a human donor in a cohort sampled during active COVID-19. The chain employs TRBV6-6 and TRBJ2-7; TRBD1 aligns across 8 bases. The sequenced sample consisted of peripheral blood. The CDR3 DNA is TGTGCCAGCAGCGAAAGGGACAGGCCCAACTACGAGCAGTACTTC. Its protein is CASSERDRPNYEQYF.